This record concerns one TCR beta chain sequence. As yet, its antigen is unknown. The data were taken from a study of cytotoxic CD8 clonotypes in ibrutinib-treated CLL. General study findings and limits: Investigators sampled sustained-remission and progressing patients at differing times.

Method: immunoSEQ multiplex PCR; TCRdb's copy keeps in-frame clones and lacks some. This table has about 160,000 clones, under 85% appearing once. V lost 4 bases and J lost 6; bases outside the gene matches: 7. The CDR3 covers 15 residues. From germline, CDR1 is SGHRS and CDR2 YFSETQ. This material consisted of PBMCs, taken after 24 months of ibrutinib treatment. This receptor was obtained from a human donor with chronic lymphocytic leukemia. The gene calls are TRBV5-1 and TRBJ2-2, with 9 positions matching TRBD1. The CDR3: CASSPGQGPSGELFF. The CDR3 DNA reads as TGCGCCAGCAGCCCGGGACAGGGACCGTCCGGGGAGCTGTTTTTT.